The 20 T cell receptor beta chains below all came from one sample that was sequenced in a study of blood T cell repertoires in COVID-19. Sequencing was performed with immunoSEQ multiplex PCR; in TCRdb, only in-frame clones are kept and a portion is missing. The profile shows about 80,000 clones, about four fifths of them singletons. The specimen was peripheral blood. Every receptor here comes from a human donor in a cohort sampled during active COVID-19.

The genes are TRBV2 and TRBJ2-3; 10 bases match TRBD1. V trimming: 6 bases; J trimming: 6 bases; junction bases outside the gene matches: 6. Germline loops: CDR1 SNHLY, CDR2 FYNNEI. The CDR3 is 14 residues long. The CDR3 DNA is TGTGCCAGCAGGGGATTGGACAGGGGGGATACGCAGTATTTT. As protein: CASRGLDRGDTQYF.

This clone was found a few times. The genes are TRBV19 and TRBJ1-5; a possible D gene is TRBD1 (6 bases). The CDR3 runs 15 residues. Per the germline V gene, CDR1 is LNHDA and CDR2 is SQIVND (reference sequence). The ends were cut back, 6 bases at V and 3 bases at J, with 15 bases in the middle. CDR3 coding DNA: TGTGCCAGTAGGGGGCGGACAGCCATCAATCAGCCCCAGCATTTT. This encodes CASRGRTAINQPQHF.

This chain joins TRBV20-1 and TRBJ2-1; TRBD2 matches at 10 bases. The V gene's germline CDR1 is DFQATT and CDR2 SNEGSKA (reference sequence). The CDR3 runs to 16 residues. The ends lost 3 bases at V and 1 base at J; junction bases unmatched: 6. The CDR3 region is CSASQRGGRSYNEQFF. The CDR3 DNA reads TGCAGTGCTAGTCAGCGGGGGGGCCGGTCCTACAATGAGCAGTTCTTC.

CDR3 sequence: CASSPTALSTEAFF. CDR3 nucleotide sequence: TGTGCCAGCAGCCCCACAGCCCTGAGCACTGAAGCTTTCTTT. The genes are TRBV5-4 and TRBJ1-1; unclear D gene. The CDR3 loop spans 14 amino acids. Germline loops: CDR1 SGHNT, CDR2 YYREEE (reference sequence). V lost 4 bases to trimming and J lost 4 bases, with 14 bases between them.

This clone came up a few times. This chain joins TRBV7-9 and TRBJ1-1; D is possibly TRBD1 (6 bases). The V gene's germline CDR1 is SEHNR and CDR2 FQNEAQ (reference sequence). V dropped 1 base and J dropped 3 bases, with 6 bases sitting between them. The CDR3 has 13 amino acids. The CDR3: CASSLEGDTEAFF. In nucleotides, the CDR3 is TGTGCCAGCAGCTTAGAGGGGGACACTGAAGCTTTCTTT. Combining the CDR3 with reference TRBV7-9 and TRBJ1-1 gives the whole variable domain DTGVSQNPRHKITKRGQNVTFRCDPISEHNRLYWYRQTLGQGPEFLTYFQNEAQLEKSRLLSDRFSAERPKGSFSTLEIQRTEQGDSAMYLCASSLEGDTEAFFGQGTRLTVV.

V gene TRBV15 combines with J gene TRBJ2-7; TRBD2 agrees at 8 bases. The CDR3 is made up of 14 amino acids. CDR1 LNHNV and CDR2 YYDKDF come from the germline V gene (reference sequence). The V segment lost 3 bases and the J segment 7 bases; nucleotides outside the gene matches: 8. As DNA, the CDR3 is TGTGCCACCAGCAGGGATCGGGAGGGGCGTGAGCAGTACTTC. Translating it yields CATSRDREGREQYF.

V usage is TRBV18 and J usage is TRBJ1-4; TRBD1 might be the D (6 bases). V gave up 6 bases and J gave up 5 bases, with 13 bases separating them. This CDR3 has 14 residues. Germline V gene sequence: CDR1 KGHSH, CDR2 LQKENI. In DNA form, the CDR3 reads TGTGCCAGCTCCCTACAGGGCCGGAATGAAAAACTGTTTTTT. Its translation: CASSLQGRNEKLFF. Full variable domain (rest looked up from reference TRBV18 and TRBJ1-4): NAGVMQNPRHLVRRRGQEARLRCSPMKGHSHVYWYRQLPEEGLKFMVYLQKENIIDESGMPKERFSAEFPKEGPSILRIQQVVRGDSAAYFCASSLQGRNEKLFFGSGTQLSVL.

This sequence joins TRBV29-1 and TRBJ2-2; D is unclear. Germline V gives CDR1 SQVTM, CDR2 ANQGSEA. CDR3 length equals 12 residues. V lost 5 bases to trimming and J lost 4 bases, with 8 bases between them. The CDR3 region has the DNA TGCAGCGTTTCCTCAGGCACCGGGGAGCTGTTTTTT. It translates to CSVSSGTGELFF.

For the CDR3, the DNA is TGTGCCAGTAGTAGGGTAGCGGGCGGCGATGAGCAGTTCTTC. Protein sequence: CASSRVAGGDEQFF. The chain is built from TRBV19 and TRBJ2-1, with 7 positions matching TRBD2. Germline V gene lookup returns CDR1 LNHDA and CDR2 SQIVND (reference sequence). The CDR3 consists of 14 residues. V lost 4 bases, J lost 8 bases, and 8 bases stayed unmatched.

The chain links TRBV11-2 to TRBJ1-4; 7 nucleotides align to TRBD1. The J segment lost 5 bases and the V segment lost 5 bases, leaving 11 bases of the junction unmatched. There are 16 residues in the CDR3. CDR1 and CDR2 from the germline V gene are SGHAT and FQNNGV. CDR3 sequence: CASSLEFGTANEKLFF. In DNA form, the CDR3 reads TGTGCCAGCAGCCTCGAATTTGGGACAGCAAATGAAAAACTGTTTTTT.

The genes are TRBV5-1 and TRBJ2-2; 12 bases are shared with TRBD2. Trimming removed 2 bases from V and 4 bases from J; junction bases left unmatched: 6. The CDR3 covers 17 residues. CDR1 is SGHRS and CDR2 is YFSETQ in the germline V gene. The CDR3 DNA is TGCGCCAGCAGCTTTCTAGCGGGGGGGCCGGGCACCGGGGAGCTGTTTTTT. It codes for CASSFLAGGPGTGELFF.

This clone has just a few counts. The chain recombines TRBV30 with TRBJ1-2, with 12 positions matching TRBD1. Germline CDR1 GTSNPN, CDR2 SVGIG (reference sequence). V lost 5 bases and J lost 6; bases outside the gene matches: 16. This CDR3 has 17 residues. CDR3 sequence: CAWSIPGTGGARNGYTF. In DNA, the CDR3 is TGTGCCTGGTCCATACCCGGGACAGGGGGCGCGAGAAATGGCTACACCTTC.

This chain connects TRBV3-1 (or the pseudogene TRBV3-2) to TRBJ1-3, with D possibly matching TRBD1 (5 bases). Trimming removed 2 bases from V and 3 bases from J, with 8 bases in between. Germline-derived CDR1 and CDR2 are LGHDT and YNNKEL (reference sequence). This CDR3 is built from 14 residues. CDR3: CASSQRGGGNTIYF. CDR3 nucleotide sequence: TGTGCCAGCAGCCAAAGGGGAGGTGGAAACACCATATATTTT.

This clone was seen a handful of times. The chain employs TRBV10-3 and TRBJ2-2; 11 nucleotides align to TRBD1. CDR3 length: 15 amino acids. The junction had 4 bases not matched to a gene; V was cut back by 6 bases and J by 4 bases. The germline V gene has CDR1 ENHRY and CDR2 SYGVKD. The CDR3 DNA follows: TGTGCCATCAGCCCGGGACAGGGGGTCACCGGGGAGCTGTTTTTT. Amino acids: CAISPGQGVTGELFF.

This clone was recorded a few times. The genes are TRBV19 and TRBJ2-3; 7 bases are a match to TRBD1. V trimming: 6 bases; J trimming: 2 bases; junction bases outside the gene matches: 8. The CDR3 sequence is 15 residues long. The germline CDR1 and CDR2 sequences are LNHDA and SQIVND (reference sequence). CDR3 region: CASRAGRGSTDTQYF. The CDR3 DNA reads as TGTGCCAGTAGAGCCGGCAGGGGGTCCACAGATACGCAGTATTTT.

This CDR3 reads CASVGGNIYGYTF. In DNA form, the CDR3 reads TGTGCCAGCGTGGGAGGGAACATCTATGGCTACACCTTC. The V and J genes are TRBV6-5 and TRBJ1-2; D not resolved. The germline CDR1 and CDR2 sequences are MNHEY and SVGAGI. Trimming removed 8 bases at V and 4 bases at J, with 14 bases between. This CDR3 is 13 amino acids long.

This clone was detected only once. The CDR3 here is CASGLSPGSYGYTF. Here the CDR3 DNA reads TGTGCTAGTGGTTTGTCCCCGGGAAGCTATGGCTACACCTTC. The chain combines TRBV12-5 with TRBJ1-2; D gene uncertain. The CDR3 has 14 residues. The germline V gene encodes CDR1 LGHNT and CDR2 FRNRAP. Trimming left V 2 bases short and J 4 bases short, with 11 bases between.

The rearrangement links TRBV12-3 or TRBV12-4 to TRBJ2-7; 7 bases align to TRBD1. The J segment lost 1 base and the V segment lost 6 bases, leaving 3 bases of the junction unmatched. This CDR3 spans 13 amino acids. The CDR3 DNA follows: TGTGCCAGCAGATTGGACAGGTCCTACGAGCAGTACTTC. Residues: CASRLDRSYEQYF.

V is TRBV5-8 and J is TRBJ2-7; TRBD2 is a possible D gene (5 bases). V shed 4 bases and J shed 2 bases, with 10 bases lying between them. The CDR3 runs 13 residues. Germline values: CDR1 SGHTS, CDR2 YDEGEE. DNA of the CDR3: TGTGCCAGCAGCATCCGGGGTACCTACGAGCAGTACTTC. Protein sequence: CASSIRGTYEQYF.

The chain recombines TRBV5-5 with TRBJ1-2; the D is unclear. V lost 0 bases and J lost 2, with 8 bases in between. CDR1 is SGHKS, CDR2 YYEKEE, per germline (reference sequence). The CDR3 sequence is 14 residues long. The CDR3 sequence is CASSLGHQNYGYTF. CDR3 DNA: TGTGCCAGCAGCTTGGGGCACCAAAACTATGGCTACACCTTC.